This section outlines one T cell receptor beta chain sequence together with its context. What it recognizes is unknown. Investigators reverse transcribed all isolated RNA, so they sequenced expressed TCRB transcripts. Assay: immunoSEQ multiplex PCR; the TCRdb copy retains only in-frame clones and omits some. Of nearly 700,000 clones detected, 13% appear once; the ten largest clones hold 0.02% to 0.025%. This specimen belongs to a study of beta chain features in type 1 diabetes. As for the study in general: Patients looked much like healthy donors when it came to age, gender and cell yields.

Cell sorting via CD45RO/CCR7/CD25/CD127/CD95/CD27 was performed to obtain CD4+ naive, central memory, regulatory and stem cell-like memory cells. Findings and caveats of the study: The naive, central memory and Treg TCRB repertoires showed an apparent similarity that was greater among patients than among healthy donors. Type 1 diabetes patients had moderately but significantly shorter TCRB CDR3s in all four CD4+ subsets.

Trimming removed 10 bases from V and 7 bases from J, with 13 bases in between. The CDR3 extends over 11 amino acids. Germline V gene data show CDR1 as MGHDK and CDR2 as SYGVNS. This receptor was identified in a man aged 18 to 30 with type 1 diabetes. Sequenced sample: naive CD4+ T cells from blood. The rearrangement joins TRBV25-1 to TRBJ1-1; D is perhaps TRBD1 (5 bases). CDR3 nucleotide sequence: TGTGCCACCTACACACAGGATGAAGCTTTCTTT. Protein sequence: CATYTQDEAFF.